This T cell receptor beta chain emerged from a study of cytomegalovirus exposure and HLA in healthy donors. The PCR used 60 Vbeta and 13 Jbeta primers. This table comes from immunoSEQ multiplex PCR, and its TCRdb copy is limited to in-frame clones, with some not included. There are 100,000 to 150,000 clones in the sample; 75% to 85% occur only once, and 1.5% to 2.5% lies in the top ten. Germline CDR1 MGHDK, CDR2 SYGVNS. The CDR3 sequence is 16 residues long. Trimming took off 6 bases at V and 0 bases at J, with 14 bases between the two ends. Source material: PBMCs. The clonotype was recovered from a man between 18 and 35 years old in good health and CMV-seronegative. The chain recombines TRBV25-1 with TRBJ1-4, with TRBD1 as a possible D gene (6 bases). CDR3 in amino acids: CASSVGHLATNEKLFF. CDR3 coding DNA: TGTGCCAGCAGCGTGGGACACCTTGCAACTAATGAAAAACTGTTTTTT.